This TCR beta chain derives from a study of control samples from healthy donors and cancer patients. Germline-derived CDR1 and CDR2 are SGHTA and FQGTGA. The V end lost 3 bases, the J end lost 5 bases, and 18 bases lay between the germline ends. The CDR3 is 16 residues long. Data came from immunoSEQ multiplex PCR; TCRdb stores just in-frame clones and leaves some out. The table records roughly 92,000 clones, about 88% of them present only once. The clonotype comes from a woman in her sixties or seventies in good health. V and J are TRBV7-3 and TRBJ2-3; D is tentatively TRBD1 or TRBD2 (5 bases each). Material for sequencing was blood. This CDR3 reads CASSFGAGTVGDTQYF. CDR3 DNA sequence: TGTGCCAGCAGCTTCGGGGCCGGAACAGTGGGAGATACGCAGTATTTT.